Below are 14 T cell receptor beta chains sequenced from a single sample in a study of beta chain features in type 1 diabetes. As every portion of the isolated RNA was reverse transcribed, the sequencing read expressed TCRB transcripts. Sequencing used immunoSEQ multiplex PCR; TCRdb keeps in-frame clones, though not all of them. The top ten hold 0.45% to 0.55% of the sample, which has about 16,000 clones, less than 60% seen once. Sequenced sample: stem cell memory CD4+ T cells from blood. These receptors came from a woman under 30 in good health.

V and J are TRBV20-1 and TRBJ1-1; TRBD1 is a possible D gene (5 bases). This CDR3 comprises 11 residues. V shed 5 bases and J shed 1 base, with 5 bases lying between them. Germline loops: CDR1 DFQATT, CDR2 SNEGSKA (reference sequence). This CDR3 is CSADRNTEAFF. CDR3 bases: TGCAGTGCTGACAGGAACACTGAAGCTTTCTTT.

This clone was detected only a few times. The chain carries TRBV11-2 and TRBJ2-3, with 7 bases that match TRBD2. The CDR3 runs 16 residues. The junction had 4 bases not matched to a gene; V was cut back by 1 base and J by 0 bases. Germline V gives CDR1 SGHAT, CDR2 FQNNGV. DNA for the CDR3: TGTGCCAGCAGCTTAGTTGGGCGGGGGAGCACAGATACGCAGTATTTT. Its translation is CASSLVGRGSTDTQYF.

This chain's CDR3 is CSGGTGGARNEQYF. The CDR3 nucleotides read TGCAGCGGAGGGACAGGGGGCGCGAGGAACGAGCAGTACTTC. V is TRBV29-1 and J is TRBJ2-7; TRBD1 agrees at 12 bases. CDR1 and CDR2 (germline): SQVTM, ANQGSEA. This CDR3 is built from 14 residues. Trimming removed 7 bases from V and 5 bases from J; junction bases left unmatched: 9.

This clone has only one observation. The DNA of the CDR3 is TGTGCCAGCAGTGATACTGGTCAAGAGACCCAGTACTTC. As protein: CASSDTGQETQYF. The rearrangement joins TRBV2 to TRBJ2-5; D is undetermined. CDR3 length: 13 amino acids. Germline CDR1 SNHLY, CDR2 FYNNEI. Trimming stripped 3 bases from V and 2 bases from J, with 7 bases between.

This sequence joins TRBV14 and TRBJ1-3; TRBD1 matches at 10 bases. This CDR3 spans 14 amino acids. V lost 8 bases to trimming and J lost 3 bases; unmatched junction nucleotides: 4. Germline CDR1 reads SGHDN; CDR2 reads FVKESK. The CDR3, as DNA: TGTGCCAGCGGGGACAGGGGTCGTGGAAACACCATATATTTT. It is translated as CASGDRGRGNTIYF.

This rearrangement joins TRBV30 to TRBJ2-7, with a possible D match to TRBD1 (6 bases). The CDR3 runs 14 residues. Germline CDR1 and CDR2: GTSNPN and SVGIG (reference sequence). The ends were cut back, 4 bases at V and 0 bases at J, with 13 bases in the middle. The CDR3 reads CAWKVQGSSYEQYF. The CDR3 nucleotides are TGTGCCTGGAAAGTACAGGGTAGCTCCTACGAGCAGTACTTC.

Here the CDR3 reads CASSYSNRRGRNEQFF. The CDR3 DNA follows: TGTGCCAGCAGTTACTCCAACCGCCGGGGTAGGAATGAGCAGTTCTTC. The rearrangement joins TRBV6-5 to TRBJ2-1; tentative D call: TRBD2 (5 bases). This CDR3 comprises 16 residues. Germline-derived CDR1 and CDR2 are MNHEY and SVGAGI. V gave up 0 bases and J gave up 7 bases, with 16 bases separating them.

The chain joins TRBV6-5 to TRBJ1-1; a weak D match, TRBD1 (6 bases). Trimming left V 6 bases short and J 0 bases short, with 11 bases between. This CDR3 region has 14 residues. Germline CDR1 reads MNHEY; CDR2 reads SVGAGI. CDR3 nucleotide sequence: TGTGCCAGCAGGGGACATAGCATGAACACTGAAGCTTTCTTT. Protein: CASRGHSMNTEAFF.

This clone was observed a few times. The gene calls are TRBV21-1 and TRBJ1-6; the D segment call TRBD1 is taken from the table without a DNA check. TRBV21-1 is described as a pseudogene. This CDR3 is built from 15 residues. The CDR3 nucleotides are TGTGCCAGACGGGACAGGGGGTTCTATAATTCACCCCTCCACTTT. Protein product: CARRDRGFYNSPLHF.

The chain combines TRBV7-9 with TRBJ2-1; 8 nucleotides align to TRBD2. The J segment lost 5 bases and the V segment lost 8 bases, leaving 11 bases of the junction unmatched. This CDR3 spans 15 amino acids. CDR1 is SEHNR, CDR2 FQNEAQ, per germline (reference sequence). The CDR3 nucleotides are TGTGCCAGCCAAAGGAGCGGGGGTTCGCACAATGAGCAGTTCTTC. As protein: CASQRSGGSHNEQFF.

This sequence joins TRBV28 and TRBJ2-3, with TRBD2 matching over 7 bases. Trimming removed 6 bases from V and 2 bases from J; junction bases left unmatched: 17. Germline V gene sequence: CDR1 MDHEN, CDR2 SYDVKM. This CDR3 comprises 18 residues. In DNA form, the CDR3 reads TGTGCCAGCAGACCCTCCCCGCGGCGGGACTACTACACAGATACGCAGTATTTT. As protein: CASRPSPRRDYYTDTQYF. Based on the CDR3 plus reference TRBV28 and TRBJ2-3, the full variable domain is DVKVTQSSRYLVKRTGEKVFLECVQDMDHENMFWYRQDPGLGLRLIYFSYDVKMKEKGDIPEGYSVSREKKERFSLILESASTNQTSMYLCASRPSPRRDYYTDTQYFGPGTRLTVL.

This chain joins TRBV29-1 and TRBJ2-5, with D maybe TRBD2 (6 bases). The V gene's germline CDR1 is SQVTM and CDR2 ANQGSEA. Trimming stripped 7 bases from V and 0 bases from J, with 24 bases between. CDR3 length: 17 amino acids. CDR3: CSARPQAWDSNQETQYF. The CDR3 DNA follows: TGCAGCGCCCGCCCTCAGGCCTGGGACTCGAACCAAGAGACCCAGTACTTC. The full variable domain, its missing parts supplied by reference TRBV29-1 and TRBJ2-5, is SAVISQKPSRDICQRGTSLTIQCQVDSQVTMMFWYRQQPGQSLTLIATANQGSEATYESGFVIDKFPISRPNLTFSTLTVSNMSPEDSSIYLCSARPQAWDSNQETQYFGPGTRLLVL.

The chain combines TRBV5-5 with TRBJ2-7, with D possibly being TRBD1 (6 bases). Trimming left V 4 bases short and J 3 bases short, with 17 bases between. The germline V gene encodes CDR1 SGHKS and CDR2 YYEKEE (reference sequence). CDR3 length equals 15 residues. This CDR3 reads CASSLGTPSIYEQYF. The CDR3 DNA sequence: TGTGCCAGCAGCCTTGGGACACCCTCAATCTACGAGCAGTACTTC.

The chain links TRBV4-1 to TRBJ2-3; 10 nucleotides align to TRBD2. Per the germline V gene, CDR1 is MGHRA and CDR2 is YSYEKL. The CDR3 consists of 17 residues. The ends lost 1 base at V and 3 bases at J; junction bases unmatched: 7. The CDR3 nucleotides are TGCGCCAGCAGCCAAGTAGCTAGCGGGAGATCAACAGATACGCAGTATTTT. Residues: CASSQVASGRSTDTQYF.